A selection of T cell receptor beta chains follows, all from one sample in a study of T cells in Graves' hyperthyroidism and ophthalmopathy. A single record per CDR3 protein comes from TCRdb applying MiXCR to the multiplex PCR reads. The table includes roughly 710,000 distinct CDR3 sequences, around a third detected once. The sequenced sample consisted of blood. The receptors were gathered from a middle-aged woman with Graves' hyperthyroidism. Each CDR3 is given without its conserved first and last residue. The order of the fields is clone size, CDR3 length, V gene, CDR3 protein. Size tells how often a clone was seen (once, few, many) or the class of an expanded clone, and some rows leave it out.

clone_size: few
cdr3_length: 17
v_call: TRBV19
cdr3_aa: ASSIDRSTGGKLVQPQH

clone_size: NA
cdr3_length: 12
v_call: TRBV7-8
cdr3_aa: ASSFLISVYEQY

clone_size: many
cdr3_length: 11
v_call: TRBV7-3
cdr3_aa: ASSPGQGRGYT

clone_size: NA
cdr3_length: 17
v_call: TRBV5-1
cdr3_aa: ASSFSTMWTGRDPYGYT

clone_size: NA
cdr3_length: 12
v_call: TRBV6-6
cdr3_aa: ASSWAGVGNTIY

clone_size: NA
cdr3_length: 16
v_call: TRBV7-6
cdr3_aa: ASSPYGEATDWSTEAF

clone_size: NA
cdr3_length: 14
v_call: TRBV10-2
cdr3_aa: ASSQYRGLLGTEAF

clone_size: NA
cdr3_length: 11
v_call: TRBV20-1
cdr3_aa: SASGEGAMRLF

clone_size: NA
cdr3_length: 13
v_call: TRBV11-1
cdr3_aa: ASSFGAAGDTEAF

clone_size: NA
cdr3_length: 11
v_call: TRBV10-3
cdr3_aa: ASTKGNNQPQH

clone_size: NA
cdr3_length: 12
v_call: TRBV2
cdr3_aa: ASTFKTGGYGYT

clone_size: many
cdr3_length: 11
v_call: TRBV29-1
cdr3_aa: SVGHLGQETQY

clone_size: NA
cdr3_length: 13
v_call: TRBV7-8
cdr3_aa: ASSPLTGCNQPQH

clone_size: NA
cdr3_length: 12
v_call: TRBV19
cdr3_aa: ASSIVWGTNTIY

clone_size: NA
cdr3_length: 14
v_call: TRBV20-1
cdr3_aa: SARDGEDYSNQPQH

clone_size: NA
cdr3_length: 7
v_call: TRBV20-1
cdr3_aa: SDRGEAF

clone_size: few
cdr3_length: 12
v_call: TRBV12-3/TRBV12-4
cdr3_aa: ASTLGRVNQPQH